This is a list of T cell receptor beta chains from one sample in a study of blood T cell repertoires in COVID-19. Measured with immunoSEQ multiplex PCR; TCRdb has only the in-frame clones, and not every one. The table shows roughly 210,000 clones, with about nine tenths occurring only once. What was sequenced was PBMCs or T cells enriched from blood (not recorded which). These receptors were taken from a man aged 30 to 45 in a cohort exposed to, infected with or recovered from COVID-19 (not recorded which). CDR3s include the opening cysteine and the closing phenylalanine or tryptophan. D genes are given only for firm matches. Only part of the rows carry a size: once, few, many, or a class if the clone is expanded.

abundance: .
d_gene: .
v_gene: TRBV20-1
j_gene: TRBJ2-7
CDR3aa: CSAFQGSQYF
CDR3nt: TGCAGTGCTTTTCAGGGTTCGCAGTACTTC

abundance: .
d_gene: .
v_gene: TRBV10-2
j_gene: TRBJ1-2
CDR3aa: CASSPSQGNYGYTF
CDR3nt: TGCGCCAGCAGCCCCTCCCAGGGGAACTATGGCTACACCTTC

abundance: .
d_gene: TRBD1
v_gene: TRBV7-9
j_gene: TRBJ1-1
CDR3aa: CASSYLDREETEAFF
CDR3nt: TGTGCCAGCAGCTACCTGGACAGGGAAGAAACTGAAGCTTTCTTT

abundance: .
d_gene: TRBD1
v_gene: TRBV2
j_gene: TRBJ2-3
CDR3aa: CAVQVPGQGVRRTDTQYF
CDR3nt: TGTGCCGTACAAGTCCCGGGACAGGGGGTTCGACGCACAGATACGCAGTATTTT

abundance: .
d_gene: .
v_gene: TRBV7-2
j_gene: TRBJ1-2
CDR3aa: CASSLGLWGGYTF
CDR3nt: TGTGCCAGCAGCTTGGGATTGTGGGGCGGCTACACCTTC

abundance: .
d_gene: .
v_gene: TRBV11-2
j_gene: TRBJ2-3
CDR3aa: CASSPPGVGTDTQYF
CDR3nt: TGTGCCAGCAGCCCACCTGGAGTTGGAACAGATACGCAGTATTTT

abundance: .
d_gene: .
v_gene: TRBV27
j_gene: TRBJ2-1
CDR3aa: CASSLSAIDLTDEQFF
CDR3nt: TGTGCCAGCAGTTTATCGGCTATTGACCTAACAGATGAGCAGTTCTTC

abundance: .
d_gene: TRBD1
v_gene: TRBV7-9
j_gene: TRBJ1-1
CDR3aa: CASSSGTGKAFF
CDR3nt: TGTGCCAGCAGTTCCGGGACAGGGAAAGCTTTCTTT

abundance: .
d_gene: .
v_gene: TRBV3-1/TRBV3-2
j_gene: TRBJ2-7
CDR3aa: CASSPDFPSYEQYF
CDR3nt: TGTGCCAGCAGTCCGGACTTTCCGTCTTACGAGCAGTACTTC

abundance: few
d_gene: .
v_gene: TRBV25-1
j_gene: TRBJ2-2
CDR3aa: CASSETGWAGELFF
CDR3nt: TGTGCCAGCAGTGAAACAGGGTGGGCCGGGGAGCTGTTTTTT

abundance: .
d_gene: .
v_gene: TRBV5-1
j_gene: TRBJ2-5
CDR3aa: CASSWGTGAAIEETQYF
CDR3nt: TGCGCCAGCAGCTGGGGCACGGGAGCGGCAATCGAAGAGACCCAGTACTTC

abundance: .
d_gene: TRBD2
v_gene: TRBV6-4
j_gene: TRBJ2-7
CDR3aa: CASGGASRAGGTYEQYF
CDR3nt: TGTGCCAGCGGCGGCGCTAGTAGGGCGGGAGGGACCTACGAGCAGTACTTC

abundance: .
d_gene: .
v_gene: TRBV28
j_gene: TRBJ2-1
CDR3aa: CASSSGLSYQFF
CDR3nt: TGTGCCAGCAGTTCGGGACTCTCTTATCAGTTCTTC

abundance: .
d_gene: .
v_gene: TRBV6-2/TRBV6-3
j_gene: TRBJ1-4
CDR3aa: CASSYSSLPGNRGEKLFF
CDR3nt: TGTGCCAGCAGTTACTCGTCTTTACCGGGCAACCGGGGTGAAAAACTGTTTTTT

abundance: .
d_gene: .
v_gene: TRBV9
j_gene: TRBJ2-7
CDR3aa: CASSVDLEPYEQYF
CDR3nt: TGTGCCAGCAGCGTAGATTTAGAACCCTACGAGCAGTACTTC

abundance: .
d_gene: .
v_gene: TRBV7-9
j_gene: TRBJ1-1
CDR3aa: CASSSLQKNTEAFF
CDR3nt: TGTGCCAGCAGCTCCCTACAGAAGAACACTGAAGCTTTCTTT

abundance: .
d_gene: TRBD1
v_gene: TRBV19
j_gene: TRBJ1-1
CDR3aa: CASSIQGVGTEAFF
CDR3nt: TGTGCCAGTAGTATCCAGGGGGTTGGCACTGAAGCTTTCTTT

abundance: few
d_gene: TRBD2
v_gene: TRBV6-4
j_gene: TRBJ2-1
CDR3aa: CASSDSAGGGNEQFF
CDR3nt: TGTGCCAGCAGTGACTCAGCGGGAGGGGGGAATGAGCAGTTCTTC

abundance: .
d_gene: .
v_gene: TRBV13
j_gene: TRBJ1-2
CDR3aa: CASSSLGSYGYTF
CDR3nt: TGTGCCAGCAGCTCCCTTGGGAGCTATGGCTACACCTTC

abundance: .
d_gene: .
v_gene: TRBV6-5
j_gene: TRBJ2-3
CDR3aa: CASSWRATDTQYF
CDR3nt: TGTGCCAGCAGTTGGCGGGCCACAGATACGCAGTATTTT

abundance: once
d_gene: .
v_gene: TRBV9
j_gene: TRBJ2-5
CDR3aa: CASSVGTGGVYQETQYF
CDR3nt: TGTGCCAGCAGCGTAGGTACTGGCGGAGTGTACCAAGAGACCCAGTACTTC

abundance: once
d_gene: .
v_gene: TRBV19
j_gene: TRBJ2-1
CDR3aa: CASSICLFVAEPLNEQFF
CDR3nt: TGTGCCAGTAGTATTTGCCTCTTTGTAGCGGAGCCTCTCAATGAGCAGTTCTTC

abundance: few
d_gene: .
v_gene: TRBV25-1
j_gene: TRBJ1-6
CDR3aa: CASSDRGHNSPLHF
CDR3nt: TGTGCCAGCAGTGACAGGGGTCACAATTCACCCCTCCACTTT

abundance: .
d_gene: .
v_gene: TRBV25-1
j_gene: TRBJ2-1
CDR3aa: CASSELRVNEQFF
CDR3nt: TGTGCCAGCAGTGAGCTGAGGGTAAATGAGCAGTTCTTC

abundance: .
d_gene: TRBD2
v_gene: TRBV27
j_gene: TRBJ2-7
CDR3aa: CASRPEFFRLAGVEQYF
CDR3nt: TGTGCCAGCAGACCGGAGTTTTTCAGACTAGCGGGAGTCGAGCAGTACTTC

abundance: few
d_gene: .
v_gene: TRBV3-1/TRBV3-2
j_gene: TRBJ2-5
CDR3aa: CASSQETSALETQYF
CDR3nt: TGTGCCAGCAGCCAGGAGACTAGTGCATTGGAGACCCAGTACTTC

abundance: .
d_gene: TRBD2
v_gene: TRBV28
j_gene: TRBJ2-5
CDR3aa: CASRPSGLAGQETQYF
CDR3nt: TGTGCCAGCAGGCCGAGTGGACTAGCAGGTCAAGAGACCCAGTACTTC

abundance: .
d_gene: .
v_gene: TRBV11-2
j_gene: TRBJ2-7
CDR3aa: CASSGLGYEQYF
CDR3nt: TGTGCCTCCTCGGGACTGGGCTACGAGCAGTACTTC

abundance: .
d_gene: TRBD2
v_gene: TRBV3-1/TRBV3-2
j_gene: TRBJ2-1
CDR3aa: CASSRRTSGSSYNEQFF
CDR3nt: TGTGCCAGCAGCCGCCGGACTAGCGGGAGTTCATACAATGAGCAGTTCTTC

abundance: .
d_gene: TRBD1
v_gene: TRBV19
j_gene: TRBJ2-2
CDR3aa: CASSPRQGAYTGELFF
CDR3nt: TGTGCCAGTAGTCCTAGACAGGGGGCATACACCGGGGAGCTGTTTTTT

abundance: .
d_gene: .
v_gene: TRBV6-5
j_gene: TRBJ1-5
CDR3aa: CASMGGNNQPQHF
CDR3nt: TGTGCCAGCATGGGGGGGAATAATCAGCCCCAGCATTTT

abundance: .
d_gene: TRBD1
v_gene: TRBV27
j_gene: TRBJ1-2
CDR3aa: CASSLRGQFNYGYTF
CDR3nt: TGTGCCAGCAGTTTAAGGGGACAGTTTAACTATGGCTACACCTTC